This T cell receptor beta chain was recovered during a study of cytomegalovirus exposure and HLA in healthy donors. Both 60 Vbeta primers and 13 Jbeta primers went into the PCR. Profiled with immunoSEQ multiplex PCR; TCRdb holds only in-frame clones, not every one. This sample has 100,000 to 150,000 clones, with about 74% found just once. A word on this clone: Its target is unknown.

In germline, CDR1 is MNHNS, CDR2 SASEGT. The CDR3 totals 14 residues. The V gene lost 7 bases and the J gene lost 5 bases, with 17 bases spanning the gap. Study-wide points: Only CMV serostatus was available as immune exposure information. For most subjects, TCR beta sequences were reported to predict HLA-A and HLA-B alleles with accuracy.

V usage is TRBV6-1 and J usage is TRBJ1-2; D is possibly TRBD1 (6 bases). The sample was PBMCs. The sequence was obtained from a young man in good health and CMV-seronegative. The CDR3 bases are TGTGCCAGCACTTCTAAGACAGGAGGATATGGCTACACCTTC. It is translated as CASTSKTGGYGYTF.